These 14 T cell receptor beta chains came from one sample sequenced in a study of beta chain features in type 1 diabetes. The authors reverse transcribed all of the isolated RNA, so sequencing captured expressed TCRB transcripts. Profiling relied on immunoSEQ multiplex PCR, and the TCRdb table lists in-frame clones only, not all of them. Among about 240,000 clones listed, roughly 30% were seen once. The source material was central memory CD4+ T cells from blood. The source is a man aged 30 to 39 in good health.

The CDR3 region has the DNA TGTGCCTGGAGTACAGGGGGCGCCCCCAATGAGCAGTTCTTC. This encodes CAWSTGGAPNEQFF. The genes are TRBV30 and TRBJ2-1; TRBD1 aligns across 9 bases. CDR3 length: 14 amino acids. CDR1 is GTSNPN and CDR2 is SVGIG in the germline V gene (reference sequence). V lost 2 bases and J lost 6; bases outside the gene matches: 5.

The gene calls are TRBV25-1 and TRBJ2-1; 10 bases agree with TRBD2. CDR1 is MGHDK, CDR2 SYGVNS, per germline. J gave up 5 bases and V 7 bases, and 5 bases lay outside the gene matches. CDR3 length: 14 residues. This chain's CDR3 is CASKSSGRNNEQFF. DNA of the CDR3: TGTGCCAGCAAATCTAGCGGGAGAAACAATGAGCAGTTCTTC.

As to this clone: Additional DNA sequences in this sample encode the identical CDR3. This chain links TRBV18 with TRBJ1-2; D remains unclear. CDR3 length equals 12 residues. Trimming took 0 bases from V and 7 from J, leaving 6 bases between them. Germline V CDR1 and CDR2: KGHSH, LQKENI. The CDR3: CASSPPGGGYTF. The CDR3 DNA reads as TGTGCCAGCTCACCACCGGGTGGTGGCTACACCTTC.

This clone was seen only a few times. V and J are TRBV19 and TRBJ2-5, with 8 positions matching TRBD2. Per the germline V gene, CDR1 is LNHDA and CDR2 is SQIVND (reference sequence). Trimming removed 4 bases from V and 4 bases from J; junction bases left unmatched: 5. CDR3 length: 14 residues. The CDR3 reads CASSSQTSVETQYF. The CDR3 DNA is TGTGCCAGTAGTAGCCAGACTAGCGTAGAGACCCAGTACTTC.

The rearrangement uses TRBV5-8 and TRBJ1-2; D gene unclear. There are 18 residues in the CDR3. CDR1 and CDR2 from the germline V gene are SGHTS and YDEGEE. The V and J ends lost 0 bases and 5 bases respectively, with 23 bases between them. DNA of the CDR3: TGTGCCAGCAGCTTGGCCGGAGGACCTCTCTCGGCAATATATGGCTACACCTTC. Translation: CASSLAGGPLSAIYGYTF.

The genes are TRBV30 and TRBJ1-1; D might be TRBD1 (5 bases). The germline V gene has CDR1 GTSNPN and CDR2 SVGIG (reference sequence). The CDR3 length is 18 residues. V lost 4 bases to trimming and J lost 0 bases, with 24 bases between them. The CDR3 DNA reads TGTGCCTGGACCGAACGGGGGGTCCGGCACTACATGAACACTGAAGCTTTCTTT. It encodes CAWTERGVRHYMNTEAFF.

V is TRBV30 and J is TRBJ1-1; tentative D call: TRBD1 (6 bases). The V gene lost 4 bases and the J gene lost 3 bases, with 9 bases spanning the gap. CDR3 length: 12 amino acids. Germline V gene sequence: CDR1 GTSNPN, CDR2 SVGIG (reference sequence). Here the CDR3 reads CAWKRGDTEAFF. The CDR3 bases are TGTGCCTGGAAAAGGGGGGACACTGAAGCTTTCTTT. Complete variable domain (other parts from reference TRBV30 and TRBJ1-1): SQTIHQWPATLVQPVGSPLSLECTVEGTSNPNLYWYRQAAGRGLQLLFYSVGIGQISSEVPQNLSASRPQDRQFILSSKKLLLSDSGFYLCAWKRGDTEAFFGQGTRLTVV.

This clone was observed a few times. The chain links TRBV18 to TRBJ2-7; 8 bases map to TRBD1. The V and J ends lost 6 bases and 3 bases, in that order; junction bases with no gene match: 7. Germline CDR1 and CDR2: KGHSH and LQKENI. The CDR3 is 14 amino acids. The CDR3 sequence: CASSSQGQGYEQYF. Here the CDR3 DNA reads TGTGCCAGCTCTTCACAAGGACAGGGCTACGAGCAGTACTTC. The whole variable domain, filled in from reference TRBV18 and TRBJ2-7, reads NAGVMQNPRHLVRRRGQEARLRCSPMKGHSHVYWYRQLPEEGLKFMVYLQKENIIDESGMPKERFSAEFPKEGPSILRIQQVVRGDSAAYFCASSSQGQGYEQYFGPGTRLTVT.

This chain joins TRBV4-3 and TRBJ1-3; 8 bases are a match to TRBD1. Trimming at V came to 3 bases and at J to 0 bases, leaving 4 bases not matched to a gene. This CDR3 spans 16 amino acids. Germline V lookup: CDR1 LGHNA, CDR2 YSLEER. The CDR3 spells CASSQGQANSGNTIYF. The CDR3 bases are TGCGCCAGCAGCCAGGGACAGGCGAACTCTGGAAACACCATATATTTT.

Comment on this clone: Germline is not matched at one junction end, which may reflect a read error. This rearrangement joins TRBV29-1 to TRBJ1-1, with D possibly TRBD1 on 5 matching bases. The CDR3 consists of 13 residues. Per germline, CDR1 SQVTM and CDR2 ANQGSEA. The CDR3 loop is CSVKEGLGTEAFF. The CDR3 DNA reads as TGCAGCGTTAAAGAGGGGTTAGGCACTGAAGCTTTCTTT. Variable domain in full (rest from reference TRBV29-1 and TRBJ1-1): SAVISQKPSRDICQRGTSLTIQCQVDSQVTMMFWYRQQPGQSLTLIATANQGSEATYESGFVIDKFPISRPNLTFSTLTVSNMSPEDSSIYLCSVKEGLGTEAFFGQGTRLTVV.

This clone was observed many times. The J gene is TRBJ2-3, the V gene TRBV5-1; D may correspond to TRBD1 or TRBD2 (5 bases each). V dropped 4 bases and J dropped 2 bases, with 11 bases sitting between them. Germline loops: CDR1 SGHRS, CDR2 YFSETQ. The CDR3 runs to 14 residues. The CDR3 is CASSRDGNTDTQYF. The CDR3, as DNA: TGCGCCAGCAGCAGGGACGGAAACACAGATACGCAGTATTTT.

This clone appeared a few times. The chain's CDR3 is CASSLGGTASQETQYF. The CDR3 DNA reads as TGTGCCAGCAGTTTGGGCGGGACGGCGAGCCAAGAGACCCAGTACTTC. J is TRBJ2-5 and V is TRBV28; tentative D call: TRBD2 (6 bases). Germline loops: CDR1 MDHEN, CDR2 SYDVKM. The germline V and J ends were trimmed by 3 bases and 1 base, with 15 bases remaining between them. The CDR3 loop spans 16 amino acids.

This clone occurred a few times. J is TRBJ2-5 and V is TRBV7-7; possibly TRBD1 or TRBD2 for D (6 bases each). This CDR3 region has 13 residues. The V gene lost 6 bases and the J gene lost 5 bases, with 13 bases spanning the gap. Germline CDR1 reads SSHAT; CDR2 reads FNYEAQ (reference sequence). The CDR3 here is CASSLRGAETQYF. For the CDR3, the DNA is TGTGCCAGCAGTCTAAGGGGGGCCGAGACCCAGTACTTC.

This clone was observed a handful of times. The chain employs TRBV28 and TRBJ2-1; 8 positions agree with TRBD1. The V gene's germline CDR1 is MDHEN and CDR2 SYDVKM. Trimming removed 4 bases from V and 3 bases from J; junction bases left unmatched: 2. The length of the CDR3 is 14 residues. CDR3 loop: CASSSGQGYNEQFF. The CDR3 nucleotides read TGTGCCAGCAGTTCCGGACAGGGCTACAATGAGCAGTTCTTC.